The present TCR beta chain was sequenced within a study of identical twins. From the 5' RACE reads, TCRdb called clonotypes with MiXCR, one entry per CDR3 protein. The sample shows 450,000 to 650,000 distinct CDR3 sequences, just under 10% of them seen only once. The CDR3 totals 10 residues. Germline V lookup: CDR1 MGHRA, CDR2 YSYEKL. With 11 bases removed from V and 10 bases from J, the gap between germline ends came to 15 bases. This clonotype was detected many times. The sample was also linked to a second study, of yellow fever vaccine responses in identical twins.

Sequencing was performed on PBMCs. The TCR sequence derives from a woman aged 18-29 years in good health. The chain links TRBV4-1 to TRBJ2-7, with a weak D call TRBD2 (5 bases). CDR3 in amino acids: CAGWRLDQYF. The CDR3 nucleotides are TGCGCCGGCTGGAGGCTAGATCAGTACTTC.